This section outlines one T cell receptor (beta chain) sequence together with its context. As yet, its antigen is unknown. The repertoire was sequenced with immunoSEQ multiplex PCR; TCRdb's copy has only in-frame clones and lacks some. Of about 400,000 clones in the sample, roughly nine tenths were seen once. This sample is part of a study of Ad26.COV2.S vaccination and SARS-CoV-2 variants. Study-level background: Recipients of Ad26.COV2.S got it intramuscularly, once or twice 56 days apart. Whole-study results and caveats: An underestimation of total T cell responses may have resulted from the TCR breadth and depth analyses. The study found similar non-spike TCR breadth in vaccine and placebo recipients. Spike-specific TCR breadth ran higher among vaccine recipients than placebo recipients.

Treatment defined: about 20 received Ad26.COV2.S at low or high dose, single or two shots; roughly 5 received placebo; per-sample allocation not given. Sampling took place 63 days after the first vaccine or placebo injection. The V and J ends lost 2 bases and 1 base respectively, with 11 bases between them. Germline CDR1 reads MNHNS; CDR2 reads SASEGT. CDR3 length: 15 amino acids. This receptor was obtained from a person aged 18-60 years who received the Ad26.COV2.S COVID-19 vaccine or a placebo. The rearrangement uses TRBV6-1 and TRBJ2-5; D is perhaps TRBD2 (6 bases). Sequencing used peripheral blood, obtained in a trial of Ad26.COV2.S vaccine versus placebo. CDR3 loop: CASSEIGRGQETQYF. The CDR3 bases are TGTGCCAGCAGTGAAATCGGGCGGGGCCAAGAGACCCAGTACTTC.